The sequence of this T cell receptor beta chain was determined in a study of regulatory T cells in long-lasting Graves disease. Time point in this sample: newly diagnosed GD, antithyroid drugs for less than 3 months. The TCR library was made from RNA that had been extracted from PBMCs in TRIzol. This clonotype was detected many times. The TCR beta library used iRepertoire HTBI primers with Arm-PCR amplification of CDR3. From the multiplex PCR reads, TCRdb called clonotypes with MiXCR, one entry per CDR3 protein. The data hold some 500,000 distinct CDR3 sequences, with roughly 12% observed a single time. The germline V gene has CDR1 SEHNR and CDR2 FQNEAQ (reference sequence). J lost 5 bases, V lost 2 bases, and 7 bases had no gene match. CDR3 size: 15 residues. The same data also went into a second study, on T cells in Graves' hyperthyroidism and ophthalmopathy. That study adds: An initial round of RT-PCR targeting the TCR CDR3 relied on the HTBI primer set.

The chain recombines TRBV7-9 with TRBJ2-3, with 7 bases matching TRBD1. Specimen: peripheral blood mononuclear cells (PBMCs), collected at new diagnosis, from a patient treated with antithyroid drugs. The clonotype comes from a young man with Graves disease. For the CDR3, the DNA is TGTGCCAGCAGCTTACAGTTTAGGGGGCAAGATACGCAGTATTTT. This sequence encodes CASSLQFRGQDTQYF.